A single sample is the source of the 7 T cell receptor beta chains below, sequenced in a study of CD8 T cells in ankylosing spondylitis. Study-level points and caveats: It appeared that ankylosing spondylitis blood was characterized by a TCR beta motif of several highly homologous variants.

TCRdb itself ran the 5' RACE reads through MiXCR, one entry per CDR3 protein. Of about 220,000 distinct CDR3 sequences listed, roughly 6.6% are singletons. These receptors have no identified antigens. The sample taken for sequencing was blood, either unsorted or a sorted T cell fraction (not recorded which). These receptors were collected from a male donor with ankylosing spondylitis.

This clonotype was seen repeatedly, ten times or more. This chain joins TRBV7-8 and TRBJ2-1, with D unclear. V lost 1 base and J 1 base, leaving 8 bases between the germline ends. Germline CDR1 and CDR2: SGHVS and FQNEAQ. CDR3 length equals 15 residues. This CDR3 is CASSLDRTSYNEQFF. In DNA form, the CDR3 reads TGTGCCAGCAGCTTAGACCGTACGTCCTACAATGAGCAGTTCTTC. The entire variable domain, with the rest obtained from reference TRBV7-8 and TRBJ2-1, is as follows: GAGVSQSPRYKVAKRGQDVALRCDPISGHVSLFWYQQALGQGPEFLTYFQNEAQLDKSGLPSDRFFAERPEGSVSTLKIQRTQQEDSAVYLCASSLDRTSYNEQFFGPGTRLTVL.

The table lists this clonotype with many counts. The rearrangement uses TRBV12-3 or TRBV12-4 and TRBJ2-2; D is perhaps TRBD2 (5 bases). The CDR3 extends over 12 amino acids. The V end lost 7 bases, the J end lost 6 bases, and 9 bases lay between the germline ends. In DNA, the CDR3 is TGTGCCAGCATCGGACTGTCCGGGGAGCTGTTTTTT. Residues: CASIGLSGELFF.

The V call is TRBV5-1, the J call TRBJ2-7, with 7 bases matching TRBD2. The CDR3 sequence is 14 residues long. With V trimmed by 1 base and J by 6 bases, 7 bases remained unmatched. Germline values: CDR1 SGHRS, CDR2 YFSETQ. The CDR3 is CASSLFGRPSEQYF. CDR3 DNA sequence: TGCGCCAGCAGCTTGTTCGGGAGGCCTAGCGAGCAGTACTTC.

This clonotype was counted a few times. The CDR3 region is CASSQDDRLYGYTF. The CDR3 region has the DNA TGCGCCAGCAGCCAGGATGACAGGCTCTATGGCTACACCTTC. The rearrangement links TRBV4-3 to TRBJ1-2, with D possibly being TRBD1 (6 bases). V dropped 3 bases and J dropped 4 bases, with 12 bases sitting between them. The CDR3 runs to 14 residues. CDR1 LGHNA and CDR2 YSLEER come from the germline V gene.

This clonotype was picked up many times. The genes are TRBV29-1 and TRBJ2-1, with 10 positions matching TRBD2. Trimming cost V 1 base and J 16 bases; bases outside gene matches: 4. The CDR3 extends over 11 amino acids. Germline V gene lookup returns CDR1 SQVTM and CDR2 ANQGSEA. The CDR3 is CSVEAAGGFFF. For the CDR3, the DNA is TGCAGCGTTGAAGCAGCGGGAGGGTTTTTCTTC.

This clonotype appeared many times. The chain links TRBV5-6 to TRBJ1-1; D is ambiguous. The germline CDR1 and CDR2 sequences are SGHDT and YYEEEE. The CDR3 is 14 residues long. Deletions cut 2 bases from V and 4 bases from J, with 12 bases between. The DNA of the CDR3 is TGTGCCAGCAGCTTCGGAACGCGGGGCACTGAAGCTTTCTTT. It specifies CASSFGTRGTEAFF.

This clonotype was detected many times. The rearrangement uses TRBV7-8 and TRBJ1-2; 9 bases line up with TRBD1. With V trimmed by 2 bases and J by 2 bases, 6 bases remained unmatched. The CDR3 totals 16 residues. CDR1 is SGHVS, CDR2 FQNEAQ, per germline. The CDR3 region has the DNA TGTGCCAGCAGCTTACCCCCGGGACAGGGCAACTATGGCTACACCTTC. Its translation is CASSLPPGQGNYGYTF.